Sequencing of this T cell receptor (beta chain) was carried out in a study of blood T cell repertoires in COVID-19. This CDR3 comprises 15 residues. Per germline, CDR1 LGHDT and CDR2 YNNKEL (reference sequence). V was clipped by 3 bases and J by 9 bases; unmatched bases: 7. This clone was observed a handful of times. Profiling relied on immunoSEQ multiplex PCR, and the TCRdb table lists in-frame clones only, not all of them. The repertoire holds approximately 50,000 clones, with almost 95% as singletons. The rearrangement uses TRBV3-1 (or the pseudogene TRBV3-2) and TRBJ1-6, with 8 positions matching TRBD1. The sequencing input was peripheral blood. The receptor's source is a man aged 50 or older with active COVID-19. CDR3 region: CASSQGQATGSPLHF. The CDR3 DNA sequence: TGTGCCAGCAGCCAGGGACAGGCGACCGGTTCACCCCTCCACTTT.